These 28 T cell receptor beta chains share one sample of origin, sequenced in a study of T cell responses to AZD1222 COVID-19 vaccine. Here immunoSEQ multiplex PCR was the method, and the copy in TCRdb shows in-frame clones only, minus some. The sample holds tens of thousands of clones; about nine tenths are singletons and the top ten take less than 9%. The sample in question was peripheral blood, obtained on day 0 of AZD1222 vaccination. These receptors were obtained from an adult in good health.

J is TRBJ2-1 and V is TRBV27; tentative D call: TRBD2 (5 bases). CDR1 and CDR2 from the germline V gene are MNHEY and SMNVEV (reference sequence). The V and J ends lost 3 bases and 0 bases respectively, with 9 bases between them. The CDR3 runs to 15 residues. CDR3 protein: CASSFLLGSYNEQFF. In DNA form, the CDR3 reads TGTGCCAGCAGTTTTCTACTAGGCTCCTACAATGAGCAGTTCTTC.

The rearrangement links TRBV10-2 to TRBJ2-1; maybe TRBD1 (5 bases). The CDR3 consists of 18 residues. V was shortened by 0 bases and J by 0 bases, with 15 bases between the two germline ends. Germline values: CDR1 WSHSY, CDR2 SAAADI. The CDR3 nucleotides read TGCGCCAGCAGTGAGTCTAAGGGGTTGGCAGTCTCCTACAATGAGCAGTTCTTC. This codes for CASSESKGLAVSYNEQFF.

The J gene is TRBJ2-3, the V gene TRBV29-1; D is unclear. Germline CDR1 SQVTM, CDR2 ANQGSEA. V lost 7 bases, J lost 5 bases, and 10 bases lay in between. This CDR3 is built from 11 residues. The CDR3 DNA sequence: TGCAGCGCCGAGACAAGAGATACGCAGTATTTT. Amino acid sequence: CSAETRDTQYF.

The CDR3 protein is CASTREVSPAPYEQYF. The CDR3 DNA follows: TGTGCCAGCACCAGGGAGGTGAGTCCAGCCCCCTACGAGCAGTACTTC. The rearrangement uses TRBV6-6 and TRBJ2-7; D possibly corresponds to TRBD2 (6 bases). CDR3 length: 16 residues. The V end lost 7 bases, the J end lost 2 bases, and 21 bases lay between the germline ends. The germline V gene has CDR1 MNHNY and CDR2 SVGAGI (reference sequence).

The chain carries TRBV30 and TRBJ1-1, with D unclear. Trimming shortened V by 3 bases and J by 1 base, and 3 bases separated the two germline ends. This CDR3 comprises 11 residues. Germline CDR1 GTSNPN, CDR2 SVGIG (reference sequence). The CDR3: CAWRQNTEAFF. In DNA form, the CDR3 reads TGTGCCTGGAGACAGAACACTGAAGCTTTCTTT.

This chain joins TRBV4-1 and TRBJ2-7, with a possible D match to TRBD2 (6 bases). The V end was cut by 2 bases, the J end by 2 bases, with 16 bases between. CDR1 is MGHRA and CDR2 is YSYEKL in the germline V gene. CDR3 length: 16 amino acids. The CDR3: CASSQLNTGLTYEQYF. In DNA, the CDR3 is TGCGCCAGCAGCCAACTGAATACAGGACTAACCTACGAGCAGTACTTC.

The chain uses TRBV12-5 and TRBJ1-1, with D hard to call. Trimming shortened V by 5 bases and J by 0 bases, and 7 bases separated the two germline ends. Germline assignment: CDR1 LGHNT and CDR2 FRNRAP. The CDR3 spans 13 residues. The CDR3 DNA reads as TGTGCTAGTGGTCCCGGGGTGAACACTGAAGCTTTCTTT. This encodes CASGPGVNTEAFF.

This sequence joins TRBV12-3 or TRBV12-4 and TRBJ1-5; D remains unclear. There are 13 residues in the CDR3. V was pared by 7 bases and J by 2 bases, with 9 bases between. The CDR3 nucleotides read TGTGCCAGCACTGGGAGTCGCAATCAGCCCCAGCATTTT. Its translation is CASTGSRNQPQHF.

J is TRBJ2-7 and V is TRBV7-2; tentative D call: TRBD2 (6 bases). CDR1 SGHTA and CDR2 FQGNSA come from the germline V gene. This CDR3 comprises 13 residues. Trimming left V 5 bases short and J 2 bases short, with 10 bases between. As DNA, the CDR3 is TGTGCCAGCAGCCGGGACTCCGCCTACGAGCAGTACTTC. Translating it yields CASSRDSAYEQYF.

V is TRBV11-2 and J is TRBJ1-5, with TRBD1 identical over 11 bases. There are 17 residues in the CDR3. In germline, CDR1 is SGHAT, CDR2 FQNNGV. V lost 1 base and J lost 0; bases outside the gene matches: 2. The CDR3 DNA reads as TGTGCCAGCAGCTTAGCCGGACAGGGGGCTAGCAATCAGCCCCAGCATTTT. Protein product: CASSLAGQGASNQPQHF.

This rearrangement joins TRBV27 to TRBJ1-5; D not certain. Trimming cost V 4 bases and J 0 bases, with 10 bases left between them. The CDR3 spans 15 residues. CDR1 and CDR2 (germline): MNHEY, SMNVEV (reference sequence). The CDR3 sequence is CASSSRENSNQPQHF. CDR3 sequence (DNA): TGTGCCAGCAGTTCCCGGGAAAATAGCAATCAGCCCCAGCATTTT.

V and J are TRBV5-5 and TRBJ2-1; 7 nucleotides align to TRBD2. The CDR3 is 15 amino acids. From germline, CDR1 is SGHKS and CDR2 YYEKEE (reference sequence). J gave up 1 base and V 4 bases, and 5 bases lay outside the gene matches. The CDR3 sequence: CASSLRLASYNEQFF. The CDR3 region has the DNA TGTGCCAGCAGCCTTCGACTAGCTTCCTACAATGAGCAGTTCTTC.

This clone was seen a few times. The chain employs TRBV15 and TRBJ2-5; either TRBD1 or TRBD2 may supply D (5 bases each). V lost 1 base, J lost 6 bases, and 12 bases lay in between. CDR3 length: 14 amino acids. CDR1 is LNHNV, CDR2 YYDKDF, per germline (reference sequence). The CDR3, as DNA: TGTGCCACCAGCAGAGCCTCAGGGAGACAGACCCAGTACTTC. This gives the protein CATSRASGRQTQYF.

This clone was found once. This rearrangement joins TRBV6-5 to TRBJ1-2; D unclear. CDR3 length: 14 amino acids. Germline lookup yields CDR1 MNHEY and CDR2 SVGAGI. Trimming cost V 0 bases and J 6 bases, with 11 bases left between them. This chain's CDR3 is CASSYSGTADGYTF. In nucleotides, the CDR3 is TGTGCCAGCAGTTACTCTGGCACGGCGGATGGCTACACCTTC.

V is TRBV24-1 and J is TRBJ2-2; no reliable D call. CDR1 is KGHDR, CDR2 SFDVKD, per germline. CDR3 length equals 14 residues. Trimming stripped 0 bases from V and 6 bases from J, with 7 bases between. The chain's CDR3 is CATSDLGDAGELFF. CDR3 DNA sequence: TGTGCCACCAGTGATTTGGGAGATGCCGGGGAGCTGTTTTTT.

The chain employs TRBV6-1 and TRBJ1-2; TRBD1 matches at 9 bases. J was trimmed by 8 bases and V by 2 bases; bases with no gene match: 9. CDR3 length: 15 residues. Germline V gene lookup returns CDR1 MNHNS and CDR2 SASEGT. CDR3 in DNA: TGTGCCAGCAGTGAACCGATACAGGGGGCTATAGGCTACACCTTC. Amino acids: CASSEPIQGAIGYTF.

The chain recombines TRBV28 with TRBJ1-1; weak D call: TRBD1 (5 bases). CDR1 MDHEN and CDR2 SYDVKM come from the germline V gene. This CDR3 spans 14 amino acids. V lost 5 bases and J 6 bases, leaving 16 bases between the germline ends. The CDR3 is CASSPTRQKAEAFF. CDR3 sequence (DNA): TGTGCCAGCAGTCCTACCCGACAGAAGGCTGAAGCTTTCTTT.

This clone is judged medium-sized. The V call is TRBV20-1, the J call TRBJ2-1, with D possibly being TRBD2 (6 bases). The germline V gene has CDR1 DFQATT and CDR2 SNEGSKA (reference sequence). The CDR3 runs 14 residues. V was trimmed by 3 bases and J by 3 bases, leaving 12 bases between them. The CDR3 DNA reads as TGCAGTGCTAGTACGGGACTTGACTACAATGAGCAGTTCTTC. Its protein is CSASTGLDYNEQFF.

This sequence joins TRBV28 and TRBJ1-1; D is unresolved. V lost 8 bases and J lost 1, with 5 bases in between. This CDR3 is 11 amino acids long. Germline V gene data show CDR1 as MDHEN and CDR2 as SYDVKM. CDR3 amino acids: CASLKNTEAFF. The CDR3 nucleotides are TGTGCCAGCCTAAAGAACACTGAAGCTTTCTTT.

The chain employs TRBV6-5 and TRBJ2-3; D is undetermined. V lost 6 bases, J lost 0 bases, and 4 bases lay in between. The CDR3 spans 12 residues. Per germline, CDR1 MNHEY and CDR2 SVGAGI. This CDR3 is CASRRSTDTQYF. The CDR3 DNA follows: TGTGCCAGCAGGAGGAGCACAGATACGCAGTATTTT.

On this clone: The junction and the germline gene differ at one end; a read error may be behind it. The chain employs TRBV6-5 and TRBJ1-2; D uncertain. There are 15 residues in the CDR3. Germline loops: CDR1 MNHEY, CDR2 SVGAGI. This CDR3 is CASTPGGEVSYGYTF. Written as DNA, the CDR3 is TGTGCGAGCACTCCCGGCGGGGAAGTGAGCTATGGCTACACCTTC.

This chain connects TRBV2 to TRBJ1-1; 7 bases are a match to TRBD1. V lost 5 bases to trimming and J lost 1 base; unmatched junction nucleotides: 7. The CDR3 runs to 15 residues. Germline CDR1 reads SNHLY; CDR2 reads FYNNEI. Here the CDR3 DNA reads TGTGCCAGCAGTTTTATGGGACAGCCGAACACTGAAGCTTTCTTT. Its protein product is CASSFMGQPNTEAFF. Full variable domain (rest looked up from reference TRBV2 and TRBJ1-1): EPEVTQTPSHQVTQMGQEVILRCVPISNHLYFYWYRQILGQKVEFLVSFYNNEISEKSEIFDDQFSVERPDGSNFTLKIRSTKLEDSAMYFCASSFMGQPNTEAFFGQGTRLTVV.

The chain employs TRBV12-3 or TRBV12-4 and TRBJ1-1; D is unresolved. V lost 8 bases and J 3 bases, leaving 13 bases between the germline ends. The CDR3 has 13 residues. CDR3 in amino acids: CASHPAGYTEAFF. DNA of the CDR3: TGTGCCAGCCACCCAGCGGGGTACACTGAAGCTTTCTTT.

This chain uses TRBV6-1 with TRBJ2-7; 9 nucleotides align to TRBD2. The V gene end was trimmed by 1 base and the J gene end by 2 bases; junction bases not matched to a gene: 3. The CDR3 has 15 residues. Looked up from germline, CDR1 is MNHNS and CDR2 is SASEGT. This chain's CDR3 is CASSEGTSGPYEQYF. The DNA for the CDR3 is TGTGCCAGCAGTGAAGGAACTAGCGGGCCCTACGAGCAGTACTTC.

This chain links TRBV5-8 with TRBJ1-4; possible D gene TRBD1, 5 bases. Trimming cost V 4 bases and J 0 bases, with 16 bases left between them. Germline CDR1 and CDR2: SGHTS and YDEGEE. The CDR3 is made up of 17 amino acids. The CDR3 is CASSAEWGPATNEKLFF. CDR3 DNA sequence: TGTGCCAGCAGCGCGGAGTGGGGACCTGCAACTAATGAAAAACTGTTTTTT.

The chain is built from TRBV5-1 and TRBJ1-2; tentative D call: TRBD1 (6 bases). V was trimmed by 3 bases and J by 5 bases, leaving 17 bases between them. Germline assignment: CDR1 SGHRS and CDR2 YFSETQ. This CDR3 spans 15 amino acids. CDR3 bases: TGCGCCAGCAGCTCAGGACAGAGACTCCTATATGGCTACACCTTC. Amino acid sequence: CASSSGQRLLYGYTF.

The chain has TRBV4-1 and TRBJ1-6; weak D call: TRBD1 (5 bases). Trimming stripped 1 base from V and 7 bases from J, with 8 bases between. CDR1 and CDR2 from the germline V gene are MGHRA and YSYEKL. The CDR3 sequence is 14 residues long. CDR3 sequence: CASSQAGLNSPLHF. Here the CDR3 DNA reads TGCGCCAGCAGCCAAGCAGGGCTCAATTCACCCCTCCACTTT.

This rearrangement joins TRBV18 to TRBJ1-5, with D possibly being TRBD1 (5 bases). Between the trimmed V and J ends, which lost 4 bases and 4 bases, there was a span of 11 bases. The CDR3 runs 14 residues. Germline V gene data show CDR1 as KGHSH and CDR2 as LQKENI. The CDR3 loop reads CASSHARGNQPQHF. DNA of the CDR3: TGTGCCAGCTCACATGCGAGGGGAAATCAGCCCCAGCATTTT. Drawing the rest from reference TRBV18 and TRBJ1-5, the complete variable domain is NAGVMQNPRHLVRRRGQEARLRCSPMKGHSHVYWYRQLPEEGLKFMVYLQKENIIDESGMPKERFSAEFPKEGPSILRIQQVVRGDSAAYFCASSHARGNQPQHFGDGTRLSIL.